This is a list of T cell receptor beta chains from one sample in a study of blood T cell repertoires in COVID-19. Sequencing used immunoSEQ multiplex PCR; TCRdb keeps in-frame clones, though not all of them. The table records roughly 400,000 clones, about nine tenths of them present only once. The sample was PBMCs or T cells enriched from blood (not recorded which). The receptors here all came from a woman younger than 45 who had recovered from COVID-19. CDR3s include the opening cysteine and the closing phenylalanine or tryptophan. Each record gives: clone size, V gene, J gene, D gene, CDR3 protein, CDR3 DNA. The D gene is left open where the match is weak. Only part of the rows carry a size: once, few, many, or a class if the clone is expanded.

size: .
V: TRBV2
J: TRBJ1-5
D: .
CDR3: CASSGVAGSQPQHF
DNA: TGTGCCAGCAGTGGTGTAGCGGGTAGTCAGCCCCAGCATTTT

size: .
V: TRBV2
J: TRBJ1-2
D: .
CDR3: CASSEVVGRGSDGYTF
DNA: TGTGCCAGCAGTGAAGTGGTTGGCAGGGGTTCCGATGGCTACACCTTC

size: .
V: TRBV18
J: TRBJ1-3
D: .
CDR3: CASYSGEGVSGNTIYF
DNA: TGTGCCAGCTATTCGGGAGAAGGTGTCTCTGGAAACACCATATATTTT

size: .
V: TRBV18
J: TRBJ1-1
D: .
CDR3: CASSQWPQRAEAFF
DNA: TGTGCCAGCTCACAGTGGCCCCAGCGGGCTGAAGCTTTCTTT

size: .
V: TRBV9
J: TRBJ1-2
D: .
CDR3: CASSSQRGYTF
DNA: TGTGCCAGCAGCTCTCAACGGGGCTACACCTTC

size: .
V: TRBV6-4
J: TRBJ1-5
D: .
CDR3: CASSVIGGEPQHF
DNA: TGTGCCAGCAGTGTCATTGGAGGGGAGCCCCAGCATTTT

size: .
V: TRBV5-8
J: TRBJ1-3
D: .
CDR3: CASRKRRVGNTIYF
DNA: TGTGCCAGCAGAAAACGGAGGGTGGGAAACACCATATATTTT

size: .
V: TRBV7-9
J: TRBJ2-7
D: TRBD1
CDR3: CASSPAGTGYEQYF
DNA: TGTGCCAGCAGCCCGGCAGGGACAGGGTACGAGCAGTACTTC

size: .
V: TRBV7-6
J: TRBJ1-3
D: TRBD1
CDR3: CASSVSGQDSGNTIYF
DNA: TGTGCCAGCAGCGTAAGTGGACAGGACTCTGGAAACACCATATATTTT

size: .
V: TRBV28
J: TRBJ2-2
D: TRBD2
CDR3: CATSGTSWTGELFF
DNA: TGTGCCACCAGTGGGACTAGCTGGACCGGGGAGCTGTTTTTT

size: once
V: TRBV30
J: TRBJ1-2
D: TRBD1
CDR3: CAWGRTGGLGYYGYTF
DNA: TGTGCCTGGGGGCGGACAGGGGGCCTGGGCTACTATGGCTACACCTTC

size: .
V: TRBV10-2
J: TRBJ2-1
D: TRBD1
CDR3: CASLTGHSSYNEQFF
DNA: TGCGCCAGCCTGACAGGGCACAGCTCCTACAATGAGCAGTTCTTC

size: .
V: TRBV3-1/TRBV3-2
J: TRBJ2-1
D: TRBD2
CDR3: CASSPFSGGPGNEQFF
DNA: TGTGCCAGCAGCCCCTTTAGCGGGGGCCCTGGCAATGAGCAGTTCTTC

size: .
V: TRBV27
J: TRBJ2-1
D: TRBD1
CDR3: CATQIYRGRGNEQFF
DNA: TGTGCCACCCAAATATACAGGGGGCGAGGCAATGAGCAGTTCTTC

size: .
V: TRBV27
J: TRBJ2-5
D: TRBD2
CDR3: CASSLGLGETQYF
DNA: TGTGCCAGCAGTCTGGGACTAGGAGAGACCCAGTACTTC

size: once
V: TRBV29-1
J: TRBJ1-6
D: .
CDR3: CSVAAGYNSPLHF
DNA: TGCAGCGTTGCCGCAGGATATAATTCACCCCTCCACTTT

size: .
V: TRBV12-5
J: TRBJ2-1
D: .
CDR3: CASFYSNEQFF
DNA: TGTGCTAGTTTCTACAGCAATGAGCAGTTCTTC

size: once
V: TRBV7-3
J: TRBJ2-1
D: TRBD2
CDR3: CASSPYGLAGGDEQFF
DNA: TGTGCCAGCAGCCCCTACGGGCTAGCGGGAGGCGATGAGCAGTTCTTC

size: .
V: TRBV10-3
J: TRBJ2-3
D: .
CDR3: CAIRRGGSTDTQYF
DNA: TGTGCCATCAGGAGGGGGGGGAGCACAGATACGCAGTATTTT

size: .
V: TRBV29-1
J: TRBJ1-1
D: .
CDR3: CSVVGHPNTEAFF
DNA: TGCAGCGTTGTGGGACACCCGAACACTGAAGCTTTCTTT

size: once
V: TRBV30
J: TRBJ2-1
D: TRBD2
CDR3: CAWSVAGRPLFF
DNA: TGTGCCTGGAGTGTTGCCGGGAGGCCCCTGTTCTTC

size: .
V: TRBV29-1
J: TRBJ1-1
D: TRBD1
CDR3: CSVAATGGIWAFF
DNA: TGCAGCGTTGCTGCGACAGGGGGCATTTGGGCTTTCTTT

size: .
V: TRBV25-1
J: TRBJ1-1
D: .
CDR3: CASSDPRGGNTEAFF
DNA: TGTGCCAGCAGTGACCCCCGGGGGGGGAACACTGAAGCTTTCTTT

size: .
V: TRBV25-1
J: TRBJ1-1
D: .
CDR3: CASSDRVWGGNTEAFF
DNA: TGTGCCAGCAGTGACAGGGTGTGGGGGGGGAACACTGAAGCTTTCTTT

size: .
V: TRBV2
J: TRBJ1-2
D: TRBD1
CDR3: CASREGGSFYGYTF
DNA: TGTGCCAGCAGGGAAGGGGGCTCGTTCTATGGCTACACCTTC

size: .
V: TRBV6-1
J: TRBJ2-1
D: TRBD2
CDR3: CASSEEFSGRQFF
DNA: TGTGCCAGCAGTGAAGAATTTAGCGGGAGGCAGTTCTTC

size: .
V: TRBV3-1/TRBV3-2
J: TRBJ2-1
D: .
CDR3: CASSQNRGAGDNEQFF
DNA: TGTGCCAGCAGCCAAAACCGGGGGGCCGGGGACAATGAGCAGTTCTTC

size: .
V: TRBV7-3
J: TRBJ1-2
D: .
CDR3: CASSFSGNYGYTF
DNA: TGTGCCAGCAGCTTTTCCGGGAACTATGGCTACACCTTC

size: .
V: TRBV19
J: TRBJ1-5
D: TRBD1
CDR3: CASSTPDRGNNQPQHF
DNA: TGTGCCAGTAGTACTCCGGACAGGGGAAACAATCAGCCCCAGCATTTT

size: .
V: TRBV7-3
J: TRBJ2-6
D: .
CDR3: CASSRTGHSGANVLTF
DNA: TGTGCCAGCAGCCGGACCGGACACTCTGGGGCCAACGTCCTGACTTTC

size: .
V: TRBV18
J: TRBJ1-2
D: TRBD1
CDR3: CASSPIQGAPGYTF
DNA: TGTGCCAGCTCACCGATACAGGGGGCGCCGGGCTACACCTTC

size: once
V: TRBV5-6
J: TRBJ1-6
D: .
CDR3: CASSRGGSPLHF
DNA: TGTGCCAGCAGCCGGGGGGGATCACCCCTCCACTTT

size: once
V: TRBV19
J: TRBJ2-4
D: .
CDR3: CASSIVGRNIQYF
DNA: TGTGCCAGTAGTATAGTTGGGAGAAACATTCAGTACTTC

size: .
V: TRBV4-3
J: TRBJ2-3
D: TRBD2
CDR3: CASSGRLSGGAGTDTQYF
DNA: TGCGCCAGCTCCGGGAGGTTGAGCGGGGGGGCAGGAACAGATACGCAGTATTTT

size: few
V: TRBV6-5
J: TRBJ1-1
D: .
CDR3: CASRRAHTEAFF
DNA: TGTGCCAGCAGGAGGGCTCACACTGAAGCTTTCTTT

size: .
V: TRBV28
J: TRBJ2-7
D: TRBD2
CDR3: CASSLAGGAYEQYF
DNA: TGTGCCAGCAGTTTAGCGGGAGGTGCCTACGAGCAGTACTTC

size: few
V: TRBV19
J: TRBJ2-1
D: .
CDR3: CASSPGRNEQFF
DNA: TGTGCCAGTAGTCCAGGGCGGAATGAGCAGTTCTTC

size: .
V: TRBV5-1
J: TRBJ2-5
D: TRBD2
CDR3: CASSLWGLASGETQYF
DNA: TGCGCCAGCAGCTTGTGGGGACTAGCGTCGGGAGAGACCCAGTACTTC

size: once
V: TRBV6-5
J: TRBJ1-1
D: TRBD1
CDR3: CASSPQGGTEAFF
DNA: TGTGCCAGCAGCCCCCAGGGGGGCACTGAAGCTTTCTTT

size: .
V: TRBV27
J: TRBJ1-1
D: .
CDR3: CASSYRRGVDLMNTEAFF
DNA: TGTGCCAGCAGCTACAGGCGTGGGGTAGACCTCATGAACACTGAAGCTTTCTTT

size: .
V: TRBV11-2
J: TRBJ1-1
D: .
CDR3: CASSSRGVRDTKNIEAFF
DNA: TGTGCCAGCAGCAGTCGTGGAGTTAGGGACACCAAGAACATTGAAGCTTTCTTT